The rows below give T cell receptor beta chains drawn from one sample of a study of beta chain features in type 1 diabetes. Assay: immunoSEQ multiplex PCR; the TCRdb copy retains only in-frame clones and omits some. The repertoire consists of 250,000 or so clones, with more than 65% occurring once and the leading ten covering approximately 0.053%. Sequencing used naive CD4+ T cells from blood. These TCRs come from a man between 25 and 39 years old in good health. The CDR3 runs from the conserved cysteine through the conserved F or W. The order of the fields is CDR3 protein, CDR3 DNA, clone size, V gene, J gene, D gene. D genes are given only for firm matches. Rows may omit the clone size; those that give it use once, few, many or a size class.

CDR3: CASSKSQGYYEQYF; DNA: TGTGCCAGCAGCAAAAGCCAGGGTTACTACGAGCAGTACTTC; size: few; V: TRBV7-2; J: TRBJ2-7; D: NA
CDR3: CASPPTSGRVDNEQFF; DNA: TGTGCCAGCCCTCCGACTAGCGGGAGGGTAGACAATGAGCAGTTCTTC; size: few; V: TRBV18; J: TRBJ2-1; D: TRBD2
CDR3: CASSMGQNTEAFF; DNA: TGTGCCAGCAGCATGGGACAGAACACTGAAGCTTTCTTT; size: NA; V: TRBV6-6; J: TRBJ1-1; D: NA
CDR3: CSVAPRWRNTEAFF; DNA: TGCAGCGTCGCCCCTAGGTGGAGGAACACTGAAGCTTTCTTT; size: few; V: TRBV29-1; J: TRBJ1-1; D: NA
CDR3: CSVSGGLVTDTQYF; DNA: TGCAGCGTTTCTGGGGGGCTTGTGACAGATACGCAGTATTTT; size: NA; V: TRBV29-1; J: TRBJ2-3; D: NA
CDR3: CASSRTGIWGTEAFF; DNA: TGCGCCAGCAGCCGCACAGGGATTTGGGGCACTGAAGCTTTCTTT; size: NA; V: TRBV4-1; J: TRBJ1-1; D: NA
CDR3: CSVVGPNTEAFF; DNA: TGCAGCGTTGTTGGGCCCAACACTGAAGCTTTCTTT; size: NA; V: TRBV29-1; J: TRBJ1-1; D: NA
CDR3: CASSLGPRGYGYTF; DNA: TGTGCCAGCAGCTTAGGTCCCAGGGGCTATGGCTACACCTTC; size: NA; V: TRBV7-2; J: TRBJ1-2; D: NA
CDR3: CACSISNEQFF; DNA: TGTGCCTGTTCGATAAGCAATGAGCAGTTCTTC; size: NA; V: TRBV30; J: TRBJ2-1; D: NA
CDR3: CASSQERGSRGQYF; DNA: TGCGCCAGCAGCCAAGAAAGAGGGAGCAGGGGGCAGTACTTC; size: NA; V: TRBV4-3; J: TRBJ2-7; D: NA
CDR3: CAWSDPSGAYEQYF; DNA: TGTGCCTGGAGTGACCCCTCTGGAGCCTACGAGCAGTACTTC; size: NA; V: TRBV30; J: TRBJ2-7; D: NA
CDR3: CSAVSSYEQYF; DNA: TGCAGTGCTGTAAGCTCCTACGAGCAGTACTTC; size: NA; V: TRBV20-1; J: TRBJ2-7; D: NA
CDR3: CSARDSLNTEAFF; DNA: TGCAGCGCCCGGGACAGCTTGAACACTGAAGCTTTCTTT; size: NA; V: TRBV29-1; J: TRBJ1-1; D: TRBD1
CDR3: CASSLVYAGERTEAFF; DNA: TGTGCCAGCAGCTTAGTCTACGCAGGGGAGAGGACTGAAGCTTTCTTT; size: NA; V: TRBV13; J: TRBJ1-1; D: NA
CDR3: CASSPDQSRSTGELFF; DNA: TGTGCCAGCAGCCCCGATCAATCGAGGAGCACCGGGGAGCTGTTTTTT; size: NA; V: TRBV9; J: TRBJ2-2; D: NA
CDR3: CASGTGAREQYF; DNA: TGTGCCAGCGGGACAGGGGCACGGGAGCAGTACTTC; size: NA; V: TRBV2; J: TRBJ2-7; D: TRBD1
CDR3: CASSLGHGNTEAFF; DNA: TGTGCCAGCAGCTTGGGCCACGGGAACACTGAAGCTTTCTTT; size: NA; V: TRBV5-6; J: TRBJ1-1; D: NA
CDR3: CASSVGEKLFF; DNA: TGTGCCAGCAGCGTCGGCGAAAAACTGTTTTTT; size: NA; V: TRBV7-2; J: TRBJ1-4; D: NA
CDR3: CSARGPPGGFF; DNA: TGCAGTGCTAGAGGGCCTCCCGGGGGGTTCTTC; size: NA; V: TRBV20-1; J: TRBJ2-1; D: NA
CDR3: CATSRDGRGNEKLFF; DNA: TGTGCCACCAGCAGAGACGGCAGGGGAAATGAAAAACTGTTTTTT; size: NA; V: TRBV15; J: TRBJ1-4; D: NA
CDR3: CASRLSSTDTQYF; DNA: TGTGCCAGCAGACTGTCCAGTACAGATACGCAGTATTTT; size: NA; V: TRBV7-2; J: TRBJ2-3; D: NA
CDR3: CASDLAGEWGETQYF; DNA: TGTGCCTCCGATCTAGCGGGAGAATGGGGAGAGACCCAGTACTTC; size: few; V: TRBV30; J: TRBJ2-5; D: TRBD2
CDR3: CASSDTGTVSYEQYF; DNA: TGTGCCAGCAGCGACACAGGGACCGTCTCCTACGAGCAGTACTTC; size: NA; V: TRBV25-1; J: TRBJ2-7; D: NA
CDR3: CSVSRDPGTDTQYF; DNA: TGCAGCGTCAGCCGGGACCCGGGCACAGATACGCAGTATTTT; size: NA; V: TRBV29-1; J: TRBJ2-3; D: NA
CDR3: CAWSKSEAFF; DNA: TGTGCCTGGAGCAAATCTGAAGCTTTCTTT; size: few; V: TRBV30; J: TRBJ1-1; D: NA
CDR3: CASSQRLSGGSRETQYF; DNA: TGCGCCAGCAGCCAACGACTTAGCGGGGGCTCCAGGGAGACCCAGTACTTC; size: NA; V: TRBV4-1; J: TRBJ2-5; D: TRBD2
CDR3: CASSYVQETQYF; DNA: TGTGCCAGCAGTTACGTACAAGAGACCCAGTACTTC; size: NA; V: TRBV6-6; J: TRBJ2-5; D: NA
CDR3: CASRTETGRTDTQYF; DNA: TGTGCCAGCAGGACTGAGACCGGGAGGACAGATACGCAGTATTTT; size: NA; V: TRBV2; J: TRBJ2-3; D: TRBD2
CDR3: CASSLGRDYNEQFF; DNA: TGTGCCAGCAGCTTAGGTAGGGACTACAATGAGCAGTTCTTC; size: NA; V: TRBV7-9; J: TRBJ2-1; D: NA
CDR3: CAISDETRRENTQYF; DNA: TGTGCCATCAGTGATGAAACCCGCCGGGAAAATACGCAGTATTTT; size: NA; V: TRBV10-3; J: TRBJ2-3; D: NA
CDR3: CSVARISPAYEQYF; DNA: TGCAGCGTAGCTAGGATCTCGCCGGCCTACGAGCAGTACTTC; size: NA; V: TRBV29-1; J: TRBJ2-7; D: NA
CDR3: CAWSVRDGFTEAFF; DNA: TGTGCCTGGAGTGTACGGGACGGGTTCACTGAAGCTTTCTTT; size: few; V: TRBV30; J: TRBJ1-1; D: NA
CDR3: CASSDGITDTQYF; DNA: TGTGCCAGCAGTGATGGAATCACAGATACGCAGTATTTT; size: NA; V: TRBV25-1; J: TRBJ2-3; D: NA
CDR3: CSPRSKGGEQFF; DNA: TGCAGCCCCCGAAGCAAGGGGGGTGAGCAGTTCTTC; size: NA; V: TRBV29-1; J: TRBJ2-1; D: NA
CDR3: CASTWKETQYF; DNA: TGTGCCAGCACGTGGAAAGAGACCCAGTACTTC; size: once; V: TRBV2; J: TRBJ2-5; D: NA
CDR3: CASSGTGLQETQYF; DNA: TGTGCCAGCAGTGGGACAGGACTCCAAGAGACCCAGTACTTC; size: few; V: TRBV7-7; J: TRBJ2-5; D: TRBD1
CDR3: CASSPLLGEQFF; DNA: TGTGCCAGCAGCCCCCTTTTGGGAGAGCAGTTCTTC; size: NA; V: TRBV7-8; J: TRBJ2-1; D: NA
CDR3: CATSRDISSGYNEQFF; DNA: TGTGCCACCAGCAGAGATATATCTAGCGGATACAATGAGCAGTTCTTC; size: NA; V: TRBV15; J: TRBJ2-1; D: TRBD2
CDR3: CASTFGDTEQFF; DNA: TGTGCCAGCACCTTTGGGGACACTGAGCAGTTCTTC; size: NA; V: TRBV7-9; J: TRBJ2-1; D: NA
CDR3: CASSLDQPDTQYF; DNA: TGTGCCAGCAGCTTAGATCAACCAGATACGCAGTATTTT; size: NA; V: TRBV7-9; J: TRBJ2-3; D: NA
CDR3: CAWSPRRNTEAFF; DNA: TGTGCCTGGAGTCCAAGACGGAACACTGAAGCTTTCTTT; size: few; V: TRBV30; J: TRBJ1-1; D: NA
CDR3: CASSLAGVETQYF; DNA: TGTGCCAGCAGCTTAGCGGGAGTAGAGACCCAGTACTTC; size: NA; V: TRBV7-9; J: TRBJ2-5; D: NA
CDR3: CSVVSLETSGTTDTQYF; DNA: TGCAGCGTTGTTTCCCTCGAGACTAGCGGTACCACAGATACGCAGTATTTT; size: NA; V: TRBV29-1; J: TRBJ2-3; D: TRBD2
CDR3: CASSQYSLAGVKETQYF; DNA: TGCGCCAGCAGTCAATACTCACTAGCGGGGGTCAAAGAGACCCAGTACTTC; size: NA; V: TRBV23-1; J: TRBJ2-5; D: TRBD2
CDR3: CSAEARVLDEQFF; DNA: TGCAGCGCTGAGGCACGGGTATTGGATGAGCAGTTCTTC; size: few; V: TRBV29-1; J: TRBJ2-1; D: NA
CDR3: CAIKAGSFSYEQYF; DNA: TGTGCCATCAAGGCAGGATCCTTCTCCTACGAGCAGTACTTC; size: NA; V: TRBV10-3; J: TRBJ2-7; D: NA
CDR3: CAWNGQSGEQYF; DNA: TGTGCCTGGAATGGGCAGTCGGGCGAGCAGTACTTC; size: NA; V: TRBV30; J: TRBJ2-7; D: NA
CDR3: CSVEDLSNTGELFF; DNA: TGCAGCGTTGAAGATCTCTCTAACACCGGGGAGCTGTTTTTT; size: once; V: TRBV29-1; J: TRBJ2-2; D: NA